This TCR beta chain was sequenced during a study of CD8 T cells in ankylosing spondylitis. The study, taken as a whole, reports: From matched ankylosing spondylitis synovial fluid, disease-linked clones were reportedly recovered at significantly enriched levels. The authors found the disease-linked clones to be CD8+ and relatively rare in peripheral blood. Both synovial fluid and blood in reactive arthritis had previously been reported to carry some motif variants. Eight highly homologous variants made up a TCR beta motif, and this motif appeared characteristic of ankylosing spondylitis blood.

In this sample, this clonotype turned up a few times. Its cognate antigen is unknown. Making the TCR beta libraries involved quantitative 5'-RACE with molecular barcodes. MiXCR, applied by TCRdb to the 5' RACE reads, yields one record per CDR3 protein. The data hold some 840,000 distinct CDR3 sequences, with about an eighth observed a single time. J was trimmed by 1 base and V by 3 bases; bases with no gene match: 8. The CDR3 loop spans 16 amino acids. The V gene's germline CDR1 is DFQATT and CDR2 SNEGSKA (reference sequence). This clonotype was sampled from a male donor with ankylosing spondylitis. The sequencing input was blood, either unsorted or a sorted T cell fraction (not recorded which). The rearrangement uses TRBV20-1 and TRBJ2-1, with 8 bases matching TRBD1. The CDR3 sequence: CSASRRQGTSYNEQFF. CDR3 DNA sequence: TGCAGTGCTAGCCGCAGACAGGGGACTTCCTACAATGAGCAGTTCTTC.